This passage covers 22 T cell receptor beta chains from one sample sequenced in a study of CD8 T cells in ankylosing spondylitis. Study results and limitations: It appeared that ankylosing spondylitis blood was characterized by a TCR beta motif of under ten highly homologous variants.

Each CDR3 protein is one row after TCRdb ran MiXCR on the 5' RACE reads. The sample carries just under 550,000 distinct CDR3 sequences, about an eighth recorded once. These receptors have no identified antigens. The sample comprised blood, either unsorted or a sorted T cell fraction (not recorded which). These receptors originate from a male donor with ankylosing spondylitis.

At least ten counts were recorded for this clonotype. CDR3 in DNA: TGTGCCAGCAGCTTAGATGGTGGCAGGGGACCCTATGGCTACACCTTC. Its translation: CASSLDGGRGPYGYTF. The chain has TRBV11-2 and TRBJ1-2, with a tentative D call TRBD1 (6 bases). V lost 0 bases and J 4 bases, leaving 15 bases between the germline ends. This CDR3 has 16 residues. Germline V CDR1 and CDR2: SGHAT, FQNNGV. Together with reference TRBV11-2 and TRBJ1-2, the CDR3 gives the full variable domain: EAGVAQSPRYKIIEKRQSVAFWCNPISGHATLYWYQQILGQGPKLLIQFQNNGVVDDSQLPKDRFSAERLKGVDSTLKIQPAKLEDSAVYLCASSLDGGRGPYGYTFGSGTRLTVV.

This clonotype was counted many times. The chain is built from TRBV7-8 and TRBJ2-1; D is unresolved. Germline V gene lookup returns CDR1 SGHVS and CDR2 FQNEAQ. With 3 bases removed from V and 8 bases from J, the gap between germline ends came to 8 bases. There are 12 residues in the CDR3. CDR3 nucleotide sequence: TGTGCCAGCAGCTTGGGCCGCGATGAGCAGTTCTTC. This codes for CASSLGRDEQFF.

This clonotype came up many times. The chain links TRBV5-4 to TRBJ2-7; the D is unclear. The CDR3 is 14 residues long. Germline V CDR1 and CDR2: SGHNT, YYREEE (reference sequence). V was clipped by 0 bases and J by 5 bases, with 12 bases between them. CDR3 loop: CASSLVGQGNEQYF. CDR3 sequence (DNA): TGTGCCAGCAGCTTGGTGGGTCAAGGGAACGAGCAGTACTTC.

This clonotype was counted a few times. The gene calls are TRBV7-9 and TRBJ1-4, with D hard to call. The CDR3 is made up of 13 amino acids. The germline gives CDR1 SEHNR, CDR2 FQNEAQ (reference sequence). V lost 1 base to trimming and J lost 8 bases, with 8 bases between them. CDR3 nucleotides: TGTGCCAGCAGCTTAGTCGTAGACGAAAAACTGTTTTTT. Translation gives CASSLVVDEKLFF.

This chain links TRBV19 with TRBJ2-1; D call uncertain. Germline V gene sequence: CDR1 LNHDA, CDR2 SQIVND (reference sequence). CDR3 length: 12 amino acids. V lost 6 bases and J lost 6, with 9 bases in between. The CDR3 DNA sequence: TGTGCCAGTAGCCCTCGTAGCAATGAGCAGTTCTTC. As protein: CASSPRSNEQFF.

There are many counts of this clonotype. V and J are TRBV5-1 and TRBJ2-5; 8 bases match TRBD2. The CDR3 is made up of 15 amino acids. Germline CDR1 reads SGHRS; CDR2 reads YFSETQ. Trimming removed 4 bases from V and 5 bases from J; junction bases left unmatched: 10. CDR3 nucleotide sequence: TGCGCCAGCAGCATGGGACTAGTGTCCGGGGAGACCCAGTACTTC. Its protein product is CASSMGLVSGETQYF.

This clonotype was seen at least ten times. The chain couples TRBV6-2 or TRBV6-3 to TRBJ2-7, with 10 bases that match TRBD1. This CDR3 spans 15 amino acids. Unmatched junction bases numbered 12, after V lost 6 bases and J lost 7 bases. Germline values: CDR1 MNHEY, CDR2 SVGEGT. For the CDR3, the DNA is TGTGCCAGCAGACCCTGGACAGGGGGGTCGGGAGAGCAGTACTTC. This codes for CASRPWTGGSGEQYF.

This clonotype came up many times. The chain links TRBV12-3 or TRBV12-4 to TRBJ2-1; D remains unclear. The length of the CDR3 is 15 residues. Trimming stripped 6 bases from V and 6 bases from J, with 18 bases between. The CDR3 DNA reads as TGTGCCAGCAGCCTAGGGCCTGGGGTTGGCAATGAGCAGTTCTTC. Its protein is CASSLGPGVGNEQFF.

In its sample, this clonotype was seen many times. The V gene is TRBV12-3 or TRBV12-4, the J gene TRBJ2-1; D ambiguous. Trimming pared 5 bases from V and 7 bases from J, leaving 12 bases between. The CDR3 is 13 amino acids. This CDR3 reads CASSRTRKNEQFF. CDR3 nucleotide sequence: TGTGCCAGCAGTCGAACCCGCAAGAATGAGCAGTTCTTC.

This clonotype was seen ten or more times. V is TRBV20-1 and J is TRBJ2-1, with a weak D call TRBD2 (5 bases). CDR1 and CDR2 (germline): DFQATT, SNEGSKA (reference sequence). The CDR3 has 15 amino acids. V was trimmed by 0 bases and J by 4 bases, leaving 13 bases between them. The CDR3 spells CSARDGGSPYNEQFF. CDR3 DNA: TGCAGTGCTAGAGATGGAGGCAGTCCTTACAATGAGCAGTTCTTC.

This clonotype was counted at least ten times. This rearrangement joins TRBV3-1 to TRBJ2-1; perhaps TRBD1 as D (6 bases). The CDR3 covers 14 residues. V was trimmed by 4 bases and J by 4 bases, leaving 11 bases between them. The germline CDR1 and CDR2 sequences are LGHDT and YNNKEL (reference sequence). This chain's CDR3 is CASSRTGKYNEQFF. The CDR3, as DNA: TGTGCCAGCAGCCGAACAGGGAAATACAATGAGCAGTTCTTC.

The V call is TRBV14, the J call TRBJ2-7, with 8 bases matching TRBD1. V dropped 4 bases and J dropped 3; count of bases not matched to a gene: 5. Germline V lookup: CDR1 SGHDN, CDR2 FVKESK. This CDR3 comprises 14 residues. CDR3 in DNA: TGTGCCAGCAGCCGTACAGGGGGAGGCTACGAGCAGTACTTC. As protein: CASSRTGGGYEQYF.

This clonotype was found a few times. The chain couples TRBV20-1 to TRBJ2-2; 10 bases match TRBD2. This CDR3 is built from 16 residues. The germline gives CDR1 DFQATT, CDR2 SNEGSKA (reference sequence). Trimming at V came to 4 bases and at J to 0 bases, leaving 5 bases not matched to a gene. For the CDR3, the DNA is TGCAGTGCTAAAGGACTAGCGGACCCGAACACCGGGGAGCTGTTTTTT. This gives the protein CSAKGLADPNTGELFF.

CDR3: CASHGRNTEAFF. For the CDR3, the DNA is TGTGCCAGTCATGGCAGGAACACTGAAGCTTTCTTT. V usage is TRBV3-1 and J usage is TRBJ1-1; D gene unclear. Germline assignment: CDR1 LGHDT and CDR2 YNNKEL (reference sequence). Trimming removed 9 bases from V and 1 base from J, with 9 bases in between. The length of the CDR3 is 12 residues.

The genes are TRBV30 and TRBJ1-1; the D is unclear. The ends were cut back, 7 bases at V and 1 base at J, with 16 bases in the middle. Germline assignment: CDR1 GTSNPN and CDR2 SVGIG (reference sequence). The CDR3 has 14 amino acids. CDR3 in amino acids: CASRKIEGNTEAFF. The CDR3 region has the DNA TGTGCCTCACGAAAGATTGAGGGGAACACTGAAGCTTTCTTT.

The chain is built from TRBV7-2 and TRBJ1-5; 8 bases are shared with TRBD1. Germline loops: CDR1 SGHTA, CDR2 FQGNSA. The V and J ends lost 7 bases and 2 bases, in that order; junction bases with no gene match: 7. The CDR3 runs to 15 residues. This CDR3 is CASKQDRAGNQPQHF. The CDR3 DNA follows: TGTGCCAGCAAACAGGACAGGGCAGGCAATCAGCCCCAGCATTTT.

The chain combines TRBV24-1 with TRBJ1-1; 9 bases are shared with TRBD1. Per the germline V gene, CDR1 is KGHDR and CDR2 is SFDVKD. V trimming: 5 bases; J trimming: 4 bases; junction bases outside the gene matches: 1. This CDR3 has 13 amino acids. The CDR3 region is CATSGTGATEAFF. The CDR3 DNA sequence: TGTGCCACCAGTGGGACAGGGGCCACTGAAGCTTTCTTT.

This clonotype was observed a handful of times. This rearrangement joins TRBV3-1 to TRBJ2-7, with TRBD2 matching over 12 bases. Germline lookup yields CDR1 LGHDT and CDR2 YNNKEL (reference sequence). The CDR3 has 15 residues. The V and J ends lost 4 bases and 3 bases, in that order; junction bases with no gene match: 4. As DNA, the CDR3 is TGTGCCAGCAGCCTGCGGACTAGCGGGATCTACGAGCAGTACTTC. It codes for CASSLRTSGIYEQYF.

This clonotype was picked up a small number of times. V gene TRBV12-3 or TRBV12-4 combines with J gene TRBJ2-1, with 11 bases identical to TRBD2. The V segment lost 6 bases and the J segment 9 bases; nucleotides outside the gene matches: 4. This CDR3 is built from 13 residues. CDR3 nucleotides: TGTGCCAGCAGGGCTAGCGGGGGGACTGAGCAGTTCTTC. Translated, it gives CASRASGGTEQFF.

A note on this clonotype: This clone may be a read error of a much larger clone one base away. The V gene is TRBV12-3 or TRBV12-4, the J gene TRBJ1-1, with D unresolved. The CDR3 has 13 residues. The CDR3 coding sequence is TGTGCCAGCAAATTTTCTACGAACACTGAAGCTTCCTTT. It encodes CASKFSTNTEASF.

The rearrangement uses TRBV12-3 or TRBV12-4 and TRBJ2-7; D is ambiguous. V lost 6 bases and J lost 7, with 10 bases in between. The CDR3 loop spans 11 amino acids. The CDR3 DNA reads as TGTGCCAGCAGCTTAATCGAGGAGCAGTACTTC. It encodes CASSLIEEQYF.

This clonotype has just a few counts. The V gene is TRBV27, the J gene TRBJ2-3; D is tentatively TRBD1 or TRBD2 (5 bases each). This CDR3 spans 15 amino acids. Germline V gives CDR1 MNHEY, CDR2 SMNVEV (reference sequence). V was trimmed by 5 bases and J by 0 bases, leaving 12 bases between them. This CDR3 reads CASSPIRDSTDTQYF. The CDR3 nucleotides are TGTGCCAGCAGTCCAATACGGGACAGCACAGATACGCAGTATTTT.